The 24 T cell receptor beta chains below come from one sample, sequenced in a study of blood T cell repertoires in COVID-19 (dated by TCRdb to 2019 to 2021). The library came from the immunoSEQ multiplex PCR assay. TCRdb retrieved this table from immuneACCESS and kept in-frame rearrangements only. Not all clones are present; in checked studies, unresolved V genes account for under half, and no reason is known for the remainder. This sample is represented by roughly 80,000 clones; roughly 87% of them were singletons. The top ten clones comprise 4% to 6% of the sample. Input material: peripheral blood. The receptors were sampled from a woman older than 75 with active or convalescent COVID-19.

The V gene is TRBV28, the J gene TRBJ2-1, with TRBD2 matching over 8 bases. Germline V gives CDR1 MDHEN, CDR2 SYDVKM. CDR3 length equals 14 residues. The junction had 7 bases not matched to a gene; V was cut back by 5 bases and J by 7 bases. The CDR3 nucleotides are TGTGCCAGCAGTGACCCTGGCGGGAGGAATGAGCAGTTCTTC. Translation gives CASSDPGGRNEQFF.

This CDR3 reads CASSPTLEDEQFF. The DNA of the CDR3 is TGTGCCAGCTCACCGACCCTCGAGGATGAGCAGTTCTTC. J is TRBJ2-1 and V is TRBV18; D not resolved. This CDR3 spans 13 amino acids. From germline, CDR1 is KGHSH and CDR2 LQKENI. V gave up 3 bases and J gave up 8 bases, with 11 bases separating them.

The genes are TRBV2 and TRBJ1-4; TRBD1 matches at 9 bases. The CDR3 loop spans 15 amino acids. V gave up 5 bases and J gave up 7 bases; unmatched junction bases: 8. Germline CDR1 is SNHLY and CDR2 is FYNNEI. The CDR3 loop reads CASSQQGAPGEKLFF. Here the CDR3 DNA reads TGTGCCAGCAGTCAACAGGGGGCGCCAGGTGAAAAACTGTTTTTT.

This chain uses TRBV11-1 with TRBJ1-2, with TRBD1 identical over 8 bases. This CDR3 is built from 15 residues. Germline assignment: CDR1 SGHAT and CDR2 FQDESV (reference sequence). The junction had 6 bases not matched to a gene; V was cut back by 1 base and J by 5 bases. This CDR3 reads CASSLEAGGAYGYTF. DNA of the CDR3: TGTGCCAGCAGCTTAGAGGCAGGGGGCGCATATGGCTACACCTTC.

V is TRBV5-4 and J is TRBJ1-1, with a possible D match to TRBD1 (5 bases). The germline gives CDR1 SGHNT, CDR2 YYREEE (reference sequence). V dropped 4 bases and J dropped 0 bases, with 10 bases sitting between them. This CDR3 contains 14 residues. CDR3 protein: CASSLGQMNTEAFF. The CDR3 nucleotides read TGTGCCAGCAGCCTCGGACAAATGAACACTGAAGCTTTCTTT.

In nucleotides, the CDR3 is TGCGCCAGCAGCTTGGCAGAGGACAGGGGCAAAGGCTACACCTTC. Residues: CASSLAEDRGKGYTF. The chain recombines TRBV5-1 with TRBJ1-2; TRBD1 agrees at 9 bases. Germline assignment: CDR1 SGHRS and CDR2 YFSETQ. V lost 0 bases, J lost 8 bases, and 8 bases stayed unmatched. CDR3 length: 15 amino acids.

This chain links TRBV7-2 with TRBJ1-2, with TRBD1 as a possible D gene (6 bases). The CDR3 is 14 residues long. Germline V gene lookup returns CDR1 SGHTA and CDR2 FQGNSA. V was clipped by 1 base and J by 0 bases, with 6 bases between them. The CDR3 DNA reads TGTGCCAGCAGCTTAGGGACAGCTAACTATGGCTACACCTTC. Amino acids: CASSLGTANYGYTF.

The rearrangement links TRBV2 to TRBJ1-5; no reliable D call. The germline V gene has CDR1 SNHLY and CDR2 FYNNEI. CDR3 length: 14 residues. Trimming took off 3 bases at V and 5 bases at J, with 11 bases between the two ends. The CDR3 loop reads CASSDTLGDQPQHF. The CDR3, as DNA: TGTGCCAGCAGTGATACTTTGGGAGATCAGCCCCAGCATTTT.

J is TRBJ2-2 and V is TRBV5-1; TRBD2 matches 15 bases. The CDR3 runs to 17 residues. With V trimmed by 4 bases and J by 7 bases, 8 bases remained unmatched. The germline CDR1 and CDR2 sequences are SGHRS and YFSETQ. Here the CDR3 reads CASSPGLAGGPGGELFF. CDR3 sequence (DNA): TGCGCCAGCAGCCCTGGACTAGCGGGGGGGCCAGGCGGGGAGCTGTTTTTT.

This chain links TRBV12-5 with TRBJ1-2; 7 bases are a match to TRBD1. Germline trimming cut 4 bases from V and 6 bases from J; bases unmatched to any gene: 8. Germline lookup yields CDR1 LGHNT and CDR2 FRNRAP. The CDR3 contains 14 residues. As DNA, the CDR3 is TGTGCTAGTGGTTCGACAGGGATACAGGATGGCTACACCTTC. Its protein product is CASGSTGIQDGYTF.

The V call is TRBV11-2, the J call TRBJ1-5; D may be TRBD1 (5 bases). CDR3 size: 14 residues. The ends were cut back, 9 bases at V and 2 bases at J, with 14 bases in the middle. Germline-derived CDR1 and CDR2 are SGHAT and FQNNGV. The CDR3 spells CASSRRGGNQPQHF. CDR3 sequence (DNA): TGTGCCAGTTCCCGACGGGGGGGCAATCAGCCCCAGCATTTT.

This rearrangement joins TRBV11-3 to TRBJ2-2; 8 bases line up with TRBD2. V shed 4 bases and J 6 bases; nucleotides not matched to a gene: 4. Germline V lookup: CDR1 SGHNT, CDR2 YENEEA. The CDR3 spans 14 residues. This CDR3 reads CASSSGGGAGELFF. CDR3 coding DNA: TGTGCCAGCAGCTCGGGGGGGGGCGCCGGGGAGCTGTTTTTT.

This chain joins TRBV2 and TRBJ1-5; D ambiguous. CDR1 is SNHLY and CDR2 is FYNNEI in the germline V gene. V was pared by 4 bases and J by 2 bases, with 9 bases between. This CDR3 spans 14 amino acids. CDR3 nucleotide sequence: TGTGCCAGCAGTGTCGAGAGGGGCAATCAGCCCCAGCATTTT. Translation gives CASSVERGNQPQHF.

The V call is TRBV18, the J call TRBJ2-7; 12 bases are a match to TRBD2. CDR3 size: 16 residues. After removal of 3 bases from V and 6 bases from J, the junction contained 9 bases not matched to a gene. Germline values: CDR1 KGHSH, CDR2 LQKENI. The CDR3 here is CASSPGTLAGGGEQYF. The CDR3 nucleotides are TGTGCCAGCTCACCCGGCACCCTAGCGGGAGGGGGCGAGCAGTACTTC.

This chain links TRBV25-1 with TRBJ2-3, with 7 nucleotides matching TRBD2. CDR1 MGHDK and CDR2 SYGVNS come from the germline V gene. Trimming cost V 10 bases and J 1 base; bases outside gene matches: 5. CDR3 length equals 13 residues. The CDR3: CATTTSGTDTQYF. CDR3 coding DNA: TGTGCCACCACTACTAGCGGCACAGATACGCAGTATTTT. The full variable domain, rest sourced from reference TRBV25-1 and TRBJ2-3, is EADIYQTPRYLVIGTGKKITLECSQTMGHDKMYWYQQDPGMELHLIHYSYGVNSTEKGDLSSESTVSRIRTEHFPLTLESARPSHTSQYLCATTTSGTDTQYFGPGTRLTVL.

The V gene is TRBV7-6, the J gene TRBJ1-1; a weak D match, TRBD1 (6 bases). Per germline, CDR1 SGHVS and CDR2 FNYEAQ. The CDR3 is 12 amino acids. V dropped 1 base and J dropped 7 bases, with 7 bases sitting between them. CDR3 amino acids: CASSLGGGEAFF. CDR3 DNA sequence: TGTGCCAGCAGCTTAGGAGGGGGTGAAGCTTTCTTT. Complete variable domain (other parts from reference TRBV7-6 and TRBJ1-1): GAGVSQSPRYKVTKRGQDVALRCDPISGHVSLYWYRQALGQGPEFLTYFNYEAQQDKSGLPNDRFSAERPEGSISTLTIQRTEQRDSAMYRCASSLGGGEAFFGQGTRLTVV.

The chain is built from TRBV5-6 and TRBJ2-3, with 12 bases fitting TRBD2. The germline gives CDR1 SGHDT, CDR2 YYEEEE. CDR3 length: 15 residues. The V segment lost 3 bases and the J segment 10 bases; nucleotides outside the gene matches: 9. CDR3 residues: CASSSSSGGALPQYF. CDR3 nucleotide sequence: TGTGCCAGCAGCTCCTCTAGCGGGGGGGCACTGCCGCAGTATTTT.

The genes are TRBV18 and TRBJ2-1; TRBD2 matches at 9 bases. The CDR3 extends over 15 amino acids. Losses at the gene ends were 6 bases for V and 4 bases for J; bases not matched to a gene: 7. CDR1 and CDR2 from the germline V gene are KGHSH and LQKENI. As DNA, the CDR3 is TGTGCCAGCTCGCCCCCTAGCGGGGCATACAATGAGCAGTTCTTC. Translation gives CASSPPSGAYNEQFF.

This chain uses TRBV7-9 with TRBJ2-3; perhaps TRBD2 as D (5 bases). Germline assignment: CDR1 SEHNR and CDR2 FQNEAQ (reference sequence). Trimming removed 1 base from V and 5 bases from J, with 13 bases in between. This CDR3 comprises 15 residues. The chain's CDR3 is CASSLVGGRGDTQYF. In DNA form, the CDR3 reads TGTGCCAGCAGCTTAGTAGGTGGGAGAGGAGATACGCAGTATTTT.

The chain is built from TRBV3-1 (or the pseudogene TRBV3-2) and TRBJ2-5; 10 bases agree with TRBD2. Per the germline V gene, CDR1 is LGHDT and CDR2 is YNNKEL (reference sequence). Unmatched junction bases numbered 5, after V lost 5 bases and J lost 5 bases. The CDR3 loop spans 14 amino acids. CDR3: CASSERGGPETQYF. The CDR3 DNA follows: TGTGCCAGCAGCGAGCGGGGGGGGCCGGAGACCCAGTACTTC.

J is TRBJ2-3 and V is TRBV18, with a possible D match to TRBD1 (5 bases). Looked up from germline, CDR1 is KGHSH and CDR2 is LQKENI. This CDR3 region has 15 residues. V was trimmed by 2 bases and J by 2 bases, leaving 11 bases between them. The chain's CDR3 is CASSPFDSHTDTQYF. CDR3 DNA sequence: TGTGCCAGCTCACCATTTGACAGCCACACAGATACGCAGTATTTT.

The rearrangement uses TRBV10-3 and TRBJ2-7; possible D gene TRBD1, 7 bases. CDR1 and CDR2 (germline): ENHRY, SYGVKD. Trimming shortened V by 4 bases and J by 5 bases, and 18 bases separated the two germline ends. CDR3 length: 15 amino acids. The CDR3 protein is CAISGQYRGGDEQYF. CDR3 nucleotide sequence: TGTGCCATCAGTGGGCAGTACAGGGGCGGGGACGAGCAGTACTTC.

This chain connects TRBV20-1 to TRBJ2-3; unclear D gene. The CDR3 totals 10 residues. The V gene lost 2 bases and the J gene lost 5 bases, with 2 bases spanning the gap. The germline CDR1 and CDR2 sequences are DFQATT and SNEGSKA (reference sequence). CDR3 sequence (DNA): TGCAGTGCTAGACTAGATACGCAGTATTTT. Its translation is CSARLDTQYF.

The chain is built from TRBV10-3 and TRBJ1-6; 7 bases are shared with TRBD1. J lost 7 bases, V lost 8 bases, and 5 bases had no gene match. CDR3 size: 13 residues. Germline loops: CDR1 ENHRY, CDR2 SYGVKD. CDR3 residues: CAISGTENSPLHF. The CDR3 bases are TGTGCCATCTCGGGGACAGAGAATTCACCCCTCCACTTT.